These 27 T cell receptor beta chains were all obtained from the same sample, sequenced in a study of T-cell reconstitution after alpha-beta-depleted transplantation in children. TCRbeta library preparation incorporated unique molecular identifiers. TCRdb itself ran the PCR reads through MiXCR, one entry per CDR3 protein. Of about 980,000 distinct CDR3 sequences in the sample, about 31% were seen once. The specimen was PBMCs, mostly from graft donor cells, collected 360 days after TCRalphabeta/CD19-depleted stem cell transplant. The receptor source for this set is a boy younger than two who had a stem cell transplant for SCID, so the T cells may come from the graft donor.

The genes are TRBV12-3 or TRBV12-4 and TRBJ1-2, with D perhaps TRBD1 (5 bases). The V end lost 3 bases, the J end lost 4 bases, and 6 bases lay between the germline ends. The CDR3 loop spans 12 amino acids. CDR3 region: CASSFGAYGYTF. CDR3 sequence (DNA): TGTGCCAGCAGTTTCGGGGCCTATGGCTACACCTTC.

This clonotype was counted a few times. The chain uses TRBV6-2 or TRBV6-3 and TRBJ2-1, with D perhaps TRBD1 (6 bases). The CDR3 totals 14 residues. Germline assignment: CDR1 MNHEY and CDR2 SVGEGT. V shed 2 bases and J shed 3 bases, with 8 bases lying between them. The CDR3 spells CASSYKGDYNEQFF. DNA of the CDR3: TGTGCCAGCAGTTACAAGGGGGACTACAATGAGCAGTTCTTC.

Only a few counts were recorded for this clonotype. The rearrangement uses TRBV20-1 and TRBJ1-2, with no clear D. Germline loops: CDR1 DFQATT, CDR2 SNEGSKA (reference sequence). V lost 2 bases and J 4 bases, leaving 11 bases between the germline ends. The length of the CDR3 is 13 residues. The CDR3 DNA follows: TGCAGTGCTAGACCCCCGGGAGTCTATGGCTACACCTTC. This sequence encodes CSARPPGVYGYTF.

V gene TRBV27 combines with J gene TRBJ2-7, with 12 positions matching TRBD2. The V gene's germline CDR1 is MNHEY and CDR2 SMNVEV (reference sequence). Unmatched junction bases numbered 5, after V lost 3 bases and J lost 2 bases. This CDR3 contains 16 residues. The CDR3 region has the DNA TGTGCCAGCAGTTTCCAACTAGCGGGGGGACCCTACGAGCAGTACTTC. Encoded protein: CASSFQLAGGPYEQYF.

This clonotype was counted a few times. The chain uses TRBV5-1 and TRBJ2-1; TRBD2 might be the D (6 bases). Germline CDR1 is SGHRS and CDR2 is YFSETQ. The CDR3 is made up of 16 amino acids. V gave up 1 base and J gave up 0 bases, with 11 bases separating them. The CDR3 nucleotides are TGCGCCAGCAGCTTGCTAGCGCAGAGCTCCTACAATGAGCAGTTCTTC. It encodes CASSLLAQSSYNEQFF.

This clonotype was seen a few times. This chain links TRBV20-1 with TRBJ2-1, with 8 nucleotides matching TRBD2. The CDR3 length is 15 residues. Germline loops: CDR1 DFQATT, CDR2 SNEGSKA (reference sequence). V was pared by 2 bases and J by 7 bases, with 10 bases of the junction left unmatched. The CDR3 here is CSARRRSGTSNEQFF. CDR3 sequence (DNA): TGCAGTGCTAGACGGCGATCGGGGACTAGTAATGAGCAGTTCTTC.

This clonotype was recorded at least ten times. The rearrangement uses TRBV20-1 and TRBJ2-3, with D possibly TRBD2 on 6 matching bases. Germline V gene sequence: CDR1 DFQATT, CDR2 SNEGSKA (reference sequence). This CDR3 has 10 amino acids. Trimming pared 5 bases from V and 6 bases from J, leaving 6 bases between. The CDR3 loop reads CSAGGDTQYF. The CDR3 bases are TGCAGTGCTGGGGGGGATACGCAGTATTTT.

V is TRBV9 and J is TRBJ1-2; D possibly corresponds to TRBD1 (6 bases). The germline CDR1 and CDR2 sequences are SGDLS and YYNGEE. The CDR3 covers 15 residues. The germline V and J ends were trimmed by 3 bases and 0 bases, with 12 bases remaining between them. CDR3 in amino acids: CASSAPGQTNYGYTF. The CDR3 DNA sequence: TGTGCCAGCAGCGCACCCGGACAGACTAACTATGGCTACACCTTC.

This chain's CDR3 is CATSRVGKAGELFF. Here the CDR3 DNA reads TGTGCCACCAGCAGAGTGGGGAAGGCCGGGGAGCTGTTTTTT. This chain connects TRBV15 to TRBJ2-2, with D hard to call. The V gene lost 1 base and the J gene lost 6 bases, with 9 bases spanning the gap. Germline loops: CDR1 LNHNV, CDR2 YYDKDF (reference sequence). This CDR3 has 14 residues.

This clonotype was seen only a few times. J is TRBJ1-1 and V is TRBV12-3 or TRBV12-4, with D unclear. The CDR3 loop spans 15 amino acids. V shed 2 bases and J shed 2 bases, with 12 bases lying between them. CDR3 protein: CASSLQAAKNTEAFF. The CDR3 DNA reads TGTGCCAGCAGTTTACAGGCGGCAAAAAACACTGAAGCTTTCTTT.

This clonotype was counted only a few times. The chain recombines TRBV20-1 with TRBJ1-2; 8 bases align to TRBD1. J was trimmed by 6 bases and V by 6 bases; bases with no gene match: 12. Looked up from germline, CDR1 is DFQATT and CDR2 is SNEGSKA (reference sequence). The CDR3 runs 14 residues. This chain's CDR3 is CSALTGTGLNGYTF. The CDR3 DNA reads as TGCAGTGCCCTAACCGGGACAGGTTTAAATGGCTACACCTTC.

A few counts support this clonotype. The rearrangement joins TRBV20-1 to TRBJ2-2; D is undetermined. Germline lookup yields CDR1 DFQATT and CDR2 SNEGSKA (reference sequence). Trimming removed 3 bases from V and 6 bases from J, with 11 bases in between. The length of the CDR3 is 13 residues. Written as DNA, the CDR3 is TGCAGTGCTAGGCCCCCCTACGCCGGGGAGCTGTTTTTT. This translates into CSARPPYAGELFF.

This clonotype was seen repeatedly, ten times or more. Here the CDR3 reads CASRGPLRERAFF. CDR3 DNA sequence: TGTGCCAGCAGGGGGCCCCTAAGGGAGAGGGCTTTCTTT. This sequence joins TRBV27 and TRBJ1-1; D may be TRBD1 (5 bases). Germline CDR1 is MNHEY and CDR2 is SMNVEV (reference sequence). The CDR3 is 13 amino acids. The ends were cut back, 6 bases at V and 11 bases at J, with 19 bases in the middle.

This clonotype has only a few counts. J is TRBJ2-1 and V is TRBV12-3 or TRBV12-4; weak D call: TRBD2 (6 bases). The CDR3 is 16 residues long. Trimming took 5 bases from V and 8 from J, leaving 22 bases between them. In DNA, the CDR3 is TGTGCCAGCAGTACCCTCGGGGGTCCCGGGAACGATGAGCAGTTCTTC. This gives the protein CASSTLGGPGNDEQFF.

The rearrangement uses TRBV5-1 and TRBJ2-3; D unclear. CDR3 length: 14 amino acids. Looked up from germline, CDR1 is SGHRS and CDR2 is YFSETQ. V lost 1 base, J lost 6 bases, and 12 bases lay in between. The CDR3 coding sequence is TGCGCCAGCAGCTTGTCTAGGCCCCCGGATACGCAGTATTTT. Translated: CASSLSRPPDTQYF.

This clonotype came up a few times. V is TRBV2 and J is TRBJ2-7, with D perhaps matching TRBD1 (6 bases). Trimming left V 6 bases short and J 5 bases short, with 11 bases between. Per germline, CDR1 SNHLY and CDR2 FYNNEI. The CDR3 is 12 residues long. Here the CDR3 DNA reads TGTGCCAGCAGGCTTCAGGGGAACGAGCAGTACTTC. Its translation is CASRLQGNEQYF.

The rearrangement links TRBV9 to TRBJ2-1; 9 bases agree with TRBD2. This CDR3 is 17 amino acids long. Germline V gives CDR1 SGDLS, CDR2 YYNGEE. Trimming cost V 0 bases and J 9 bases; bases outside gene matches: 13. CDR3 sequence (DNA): TGTGCCAGCAGCGTAGACCTAGCGGGGCCCCACACAATTGAGCAGTTCTTC. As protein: CASSVDLAGPHTIEQFF.

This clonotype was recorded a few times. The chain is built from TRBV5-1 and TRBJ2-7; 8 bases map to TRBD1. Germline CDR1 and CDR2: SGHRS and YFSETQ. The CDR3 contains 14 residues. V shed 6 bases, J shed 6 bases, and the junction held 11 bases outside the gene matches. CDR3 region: CASTATGGVGEQYF. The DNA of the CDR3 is TGCGCCAGCACCGCAACAGGGGGAGTAGGCGAGCAGTACTTC.

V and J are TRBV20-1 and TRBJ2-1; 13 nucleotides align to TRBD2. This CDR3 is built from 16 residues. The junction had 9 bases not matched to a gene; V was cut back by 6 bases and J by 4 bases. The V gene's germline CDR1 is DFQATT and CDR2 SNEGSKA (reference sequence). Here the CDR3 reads CSARSRLAGGYNEQFF. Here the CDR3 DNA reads TGCAGTGCCAGAAGCCGACTAGCGGGGGGTTACAATGAGCAGTTCTTC.

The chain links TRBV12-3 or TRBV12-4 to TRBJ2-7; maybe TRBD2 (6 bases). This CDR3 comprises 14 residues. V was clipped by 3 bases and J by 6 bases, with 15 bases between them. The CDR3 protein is CASSFRRDAAEQYF. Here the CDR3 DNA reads TGTGCCAGCAGTTTTAGGCGGGACGCGGCCGAGCAGTACTTC.

DNA for the CDR3: TGCAGTGCTAGAGGGTGGAGCACAGATACGCAGTATTTT. Translated, it gives CSARGWSTDTQYF. The rearrangement joins TRBV20-1 to TRBJ2-3, with unresolved D. The CDR3 contains 13 residues. Germline lookup yields CDR1 DFQATT and CDR2 SNEGSKA (reference sequence). V dropped 1 base and J dropped 0 bases, with 5 bases sitting between them.

The CDR3: CAWSVPIGRDTEAFF. The CDR3 bases are TGTGCCTGGAGTGTCCCTATTGGAAGGGACACTGAAGCTTTCTTT. The genes are TRBV30 and TRBJ1-1; D call uncertain. V lost 0 bases and J 3 bases, leaving 14 bases between the germline ends. Germline CDR1 and CDR2: GTSNPN and SVGIG (reference sequence). This CDR3 has 15 residues.

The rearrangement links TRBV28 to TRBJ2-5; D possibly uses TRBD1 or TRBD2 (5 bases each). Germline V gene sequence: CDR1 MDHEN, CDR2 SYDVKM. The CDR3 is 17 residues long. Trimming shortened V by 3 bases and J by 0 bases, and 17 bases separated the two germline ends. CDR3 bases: TGTGCCAGCAGTTTTAGCGAGGGGCTTTACAACCAAGAGACCCAGTACTTC. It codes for CASSFSEGLYNQETQYF.

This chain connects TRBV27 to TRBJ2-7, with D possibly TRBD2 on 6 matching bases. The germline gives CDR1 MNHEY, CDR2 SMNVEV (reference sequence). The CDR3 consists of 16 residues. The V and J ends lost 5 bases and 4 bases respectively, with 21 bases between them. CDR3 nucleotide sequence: TGTGCCAGCAGTACCCTGGGGGGAGCACATCTTTACGAGCAGTACTTC. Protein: CASSTLGGAHLYEQYF.

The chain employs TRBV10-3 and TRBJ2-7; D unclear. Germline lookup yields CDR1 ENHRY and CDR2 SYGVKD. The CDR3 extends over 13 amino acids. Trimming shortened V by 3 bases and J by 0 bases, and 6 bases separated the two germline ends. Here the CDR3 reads CAISEWGSYEQYF. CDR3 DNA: TGTGCCATCAGTGAATGGGGCTCCTACGAGCAGTACTTC.

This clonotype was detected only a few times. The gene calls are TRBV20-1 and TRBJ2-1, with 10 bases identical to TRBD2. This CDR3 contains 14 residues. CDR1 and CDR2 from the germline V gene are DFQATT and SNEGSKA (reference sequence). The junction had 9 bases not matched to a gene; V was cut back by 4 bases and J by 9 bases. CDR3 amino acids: CSATQRGGEGEQFF. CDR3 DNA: TGCAGTGCTACCCAGCGGGGGGGCGAGGGTGAGCAGTTCTTC.

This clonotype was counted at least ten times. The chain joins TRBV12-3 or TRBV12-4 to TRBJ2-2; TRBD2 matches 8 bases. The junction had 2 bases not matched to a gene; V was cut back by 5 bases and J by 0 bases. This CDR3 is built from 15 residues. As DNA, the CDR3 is TGTGCCAGCAGTCCGGGGGGGACGAACACCGGGGAGCTGTTTTTT. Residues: CASSPGGTNTGELFF.